Below are 19 T cell receptor beta chains sequenced from a single sample in a study of siplizumab effects on memory and regulatory T cells. Assay: immunoSEQ multiplex PCR; the TCRdb copy retains only in-frame clones and omits some. In the table there are just over 50,000 clones, approximately 97% of which are singletons. The specimen was naive CD4+ T cells sorted from blood. These receptors all come from a human donor in good health.

V is TRBV7-2 and J is TRBJ2-7, with D unclear. The V end was cut by 1 base, the J end by 2 bases, with 9 bases between. The CDR3 has 14 residues. Per germline, CDR1 SGHTA and CDR2 FQGNSA. CDR3 sequence (DNA): TGTGCCAGCAGCTTAGGAGGCGGCCCCTACGAGCAGTACTTC. The encoded protein is CASSLGGGPYEQYF.

The gene calls are TRBV19 and TRBJ2-7, with TRBD2 identical over 8 bases. V trimming: 9 bases; J trimming: 0 bases; junction bases outside the gene matches: 10. Germline CDR1 and CDR2: LNHDA and SQIVND (reference sequence). The CDR3 is made up of 15 amino acids. This chain's CDR3 is CASRIAGSISYEQYF. As DNA, the CDR3 is TGTGCCAGCAGAATAGCGGGATCTATCTCCTACGAGCAGTACTTC.

As for this clone: The same CDR3 can be traced to other DNA sequences in this sample. The genes are TRBV5-1 and TRBJ1-2; perhaps TRBD1 as D (5 bases). Per the germline V gene, CDR1 is SGHRS and CDR2 is YFSETQ. The V and J ends lost 0 bases and 8 bases respectively, with 11 bases between them. This CDR3 contains 13 residues. The CDR3 here is CASSLAGARGYTF. DNA of the CDR3: TGCGCCAGCAGCTTGGCTGGGGCGAGGGGCTACACCTTC.

The V and J genes are TRBV28 and TRBJ1-5, with TRBD1 matching over 7 bases. V trimming: 3 bases; J trimming: 3 bases; junction bases outside the gene matches: 2. There are 14 residues in the CDR3. Germline V lookup: CDR1 MDHEN, CDR2 SYDVKM. The CDR3 is CASSFDRVNQPQHF. The CDR3 nucleotides read TGTGCCAGCAGTTTCGACAGGGTCAATCAGCCCCAGCATTTT.

This clone was observed a few times. The gene calls are TRBV7-9 and TRBJ1-5; D is possibly TRBD1 (5 bases). Germline CDR1 and CDR2: SEHNR and FQNEAQ (reference sequence). Trimming took 8 bases from V and 7 from J, leaving 15 bases between them. The CDR3 is made up of 13 amino acids. The CDR3 bases are TGTGCCAGCCAGAGGGGACTAGGCCAGCCCCAGCATTTT. It codes for CASQRGLGQPQHF.

The rearrangement uses TRBV9 and TRBJ2-3; 8 positions agree with TRBD2. Losses at the gene ends were 2 bases for V and 3 bases for J; bases not matched to a gene: 5. The CDR3 extends over 15 amino acids. CDR1 SGDLS and CDR2 YYNGEE come from the germline V gene. CDR3 nucleotides: TGTGCCAGCAGCGTTAGCGGGACACCGACAGATACGCAGTATTTT. Protein product: CASSVSGTPTDTQYF.

The chain employs TRBV7-3 and TRBJ2-1, with 7 bases identical to TRBD1. The germline V gene encodes CDR1 SGHTA and CDR2 FQGTGA. The CDR3 runs 14 residues. The junction had 11 bases not matched to a gene; V was cut back by 5 bases and J by 10 bases. CDR3: CASSPTLTGREQFF. The DNA of the CDR3 is TGTGCCAGCAGCCCCACCCTGACAGGGCGCGAGCAGTTCTTC. The full variable domain, its missing parts supplied by reference TRBV7-3 and TRBJ2-1, is GAGVSQTPSNKVTEKGKYVELRCDPISGHTALYWYRQSLGQGPEFLIYFQGTGAADDSGLPNDRFFAVRPEGSVSTLKIQRTERGDSAVYLCASSPTLTGREQFFGPGTRLTVL.

As to this clone: One junction end does not reproduce the germline sequence, and a read error may be involved. This chain connects TRBV25-1 to TRBJ1-4; 7 positions match TRBD1. This CDR3 is built from 14 residues. Germline loops: CDR1 MGHDK, CDR2 SYGVNS. The CDR3 coding sequence is TGTGCCAGCAGGGACAGGAGCCTTAATGAGAAACTGTTTTTT. It yields the protein CASRDRSLNEKLFF. Based on the CDR3 plus reference TRBV25-1 and TRBJ1-4, the full variable domain is EADIYQTPRYLVIGTGKKITLECSQTMGHDKMYWYQQDPGMELHLIHYSYGVNSTEKGDLSSESTVSRIRTEHFPLTLESARPSHTSQYLCASRDRSLNEKLFFGSGTQLSVL.

The sample holds one count of this clone. At the DNA level, this CDR3 is encoded by other sequences in the same sample as well. The genes are TRBV2 and TRBJ1-5; possible D gene TRBD1, 5 bases. V lost 6 bases and J 0 bases, leaving 18 bases between the germline ends. CDR3 length equals 17 residues. CDR1 is SNHLY, CDR2 FYNNEI, per germline. The CDR3 spells CASSPEQGWDSNQPQHF. For the CDR3, the DNA is TGTGCCAGCAGCCCTGAGCAGGGTTGGGATAGCAATCAGCCCCAGCATTTT. The full variable domain, its missing parts supplied by reference TRBV2 and TRBJ1-5, is EPEVTQTPSHQVTQMGQEVILRCVPISNHLYFYWYRQILGQKVEFLVSFYNNEISEKSEIFDDQFSVERPDGSNFTLKIRSTKLEDSAMYFCASSPEQGWDSNQPQHFGDGTRLSIL.

The chain recombines TRBV27 with TRBJ2-6; a weak D match, TRBD1 (9 bases). The V gene's germline CDR1 is MNHEY and CDR2 SMNVEV (reference sequence). The CDR3 runs to 17 residues. Trimming pared 10 bases from V and 2 bases from J, leaving 21 bases between. The CDR3 sequence is CATRGGTGRTGANVLTF. DNA for the CDR3: TGTGCCACCCGGGGGGGGACAGGGAGGACTGGGGCCAACGTCCTGACTTTC.

The V and J genes are TRBV4-1 and TRBJ2-7, with a weak D call TRBD2 (6 bases). The CDR3 consists of 15 residues. Germline CDR1 is MGHRA and CDR2 is YSYEKL. The V end was cut by 1 base, the J end by 2 bases, with 12 bases between. CDR3 DNA sequence: TGCGCCAGCAGCCAAGGTCGGGAGACCACCTACGAGCAGTACTTC. This codes for CASSQGRETTYEQYF.

This clone was recorded once. The rearrangement links TRBV5-4 to TRBJ1-6; perhaps TRBD1 as D (6 bases). Germline-derived CDR1 and CDR2 are SGHNT and YYREEE (reference sequence). This CDR3 has 13 residues. The V gene lost 2 bases and the J gene lost 8 bases, with 8 bases spanning the gap. CDR3 amino acids: CASSFHRDSPLHF. The CDR3 nucleotides read TGTGCCAGCAGCTTCCACAGGGATTCACCCCTCCACTTT. The full variable domain, rest sourced from reference TRBV5-4 and TRBJ1-6, is ETGVTQSPTHLIKTRGQQVTLRCSSQSGHNTVSWYQQALGQGPQFIFQYYREEENGRGNFPPRFSGLQFPNYSSELNVNALELDDSALYLCASSFHRDSPLHFGNGTRLTVT.

This rearrangement joins TRBV19 to TRBJ2-1, with D unclear. With 8 bases removed from V and 7 bases from J, the gap between germline ends came to 15 bases. The CDR3 runs to 13 residues. Germline assignment: CDR1 LNHDA and CDR2 SQIVND (reference sequence). CDR3 residues: CASGSPVGNEQFF. CDR3 DNA sequence: TGTGCCAGTGGTAGTCCGGTGGGAAATGAGCAGTTCTTC.

The V call is TRBV7-3, the J call TRBJ2-3, with 10 bases lining up with TRBD2. Trimming took 1 base from V and 1 from J; bases not matched to a gene: 5. CDR1 is SGHTA, CDR2 FQGTGA, per germline. The CDR3 runs to 17 residues. CDR3 loop: CASSLRASGSGTDTQYF. CDR3 nucleotides: TGTGCCAGCAGCTTAAGGGCTAGCGGGAGTGGCACAGATACGCAGTATTTT.

The chain employs TRBV5-1 and TRBJ2-5; 11 bases agree with TRBD2. V lost 5 bases and J lost 2; bases outside the gene matches: 8. The V gene's germline CDR1 is SGHRS and CDR2 YFSETQ. The CDR3 contains 16 residues. The CDR3 bases are TGCGCCAGCAGGAAAACTAGCGGGAGAAGGCAAGAGACCCAGTACTTC. Residues: CASRKTSGRRQETQYF.

This chain joins TRBV5-4 and TRBJ2-2; 9 bases line up with TRBD2. After removal of 2 bases from V and 7 bases from J, the junction contained 6 bases not matched to a gene. This CDR3 comprises 15 residues. Germline assignment: CDR1 SGHNT and CDR2 YYREEE (reference sequence). CDR3 bases: TGTGCCAGCAGCTTACGGACTAGCGATAACGGGGAGCTGTTTTTT. Residues: CASSLRTSDNGELFF.

The rearrangement uses TRBV5-1 and TRBJ1-1; 10 bases line up with TRBD1. CDR3 length: 17 residues. Germline CDR1 is SGHRS and CDR2 is YFSETQ. V lost 1 base, J lost 2 bases, and 8 bases stayed unmatched. The CDR3 loop is CASSLRRDRGYNTEAFF. The CDR3 DNA reads TGCGCCAGCAGCTTGAGGAGGGACAGGGGATATAACACTGAAGCTTTCTTT.

This chain uses TRBV9 with TRBJ2-2; TRBD2 matches at 12 bases. The CDR3 spans 17 residues. V trimming: 0 bases; J trimming: 7 bases; junction bases outside the gene matches: 7. Per germline, CDR1 SGDLS and CDR2 YYNGEE. This chain's CDR3 is CASSVDRLAGAVGELFF. The CDR3, as DNA: TGTGCCAGCAGCGTAGATCGACTAGCGGGAGCGGTCGGGGAGCTGTTTTTT.

This clone was seen once. The DNA for the CDR3 is TGTGCCAGCAGCTTGGGAGGGGTCTTTGGCTACACCTTC. It is translated as CASSLGGVFGYTF. The V gene is TRBV5-4, the J gene TRBJ1-2; a possible D gene is TRBD1 (5 bases). This CDR3 is 13 amino acids long. V lost 0 bases and J 7 bases, leaving 10 bases between the germline ends. Germline V lookup: CDR1 SGHNT, CDR2 YYREEE (reference sequence).